These 24 T cell receptor beta chains originate from one sample sequenced in a study of coeliac disease. Using immunoSEQ multiplex PCR, the repertoire was profiled, and TCRdb retains in-frame clones only, with some absent. Seen here are 8,700 or so clones, roughly 71% observed once, and the top ten hold just over 20%. The material sequenced was lamina propria lymphocytes from the gut. All receptors come from an older woman with celiac disease.

This clone came up a few times. CDR3 amino acids: CASRDLAGGKNIQYF. The CDR3 coding sequence is TGTGCCAGCAGGGATCTAGCGGGAGGAAAAAACATTCAGTACTTC. V gene TRBV27 combines with J gene TRBJ2-4; 11 nucleotides agree with TRBD2. After removal of 6 bases from V and 4 bases from J, the junction contained 5 bases not matched to a gene. Germline-derived CDR1 and CDR2 are MNHEY and SMNVEV (reference sequence). This CDR3 has 15 amino acids.

CDR3 DNA: TGTGCCAGCAGCTCACTGGACAGGAGAAATCAGCCCCAGCATTTT. This gives the protein CASSSLDRRNQPQHF. This chain uses TRBV5-6 with TRBJ1-5; 7 nucleotides match TRBD1. Germline assignment: CDR1 SGHDT and CDR2 YYEEEE. With V trimmed by 3 bases and J by 4 bases, 7 bases remained unmatched. The CDR3 consists of 15 residues.

The rearrangement joins TRBV11-2 to TRBJ1-1; no reliable D call. Germline CDR1 is SGHAT and CDR2 is FQNNGV. V was pared by 0 bases and J by 3 bases, with 8 bases between. CDR3 length: 14 residues. The CDR3 DNA reads TGTGCCAGCAGCTTAGATGGCCGTCACACTGAAGCTTTCTTT. Translating it yields CASSLDGRHTEAFF.

Here the CDR3 reads CASSTGEPNTIYF. As DNA, the CDR3 is TGTGCCAGCTCGACAGGGGAACCAAACACCATATATTTT. The chain is built from TRBV28 and TRBJ1-3; 8 bases align to TRBD1. This CDR3 has 13 residues. V lost 8 bases to trimming and J lost 6 bases; unmatched junction nucleotides: 6. Per germline, CDR1 MDHEN and CDR2 SYDVKM.

The J gene is TRBJ1-1, the V gene TRBV5-1; no clear D. Trimming removed 6 bases at V and 1 base at J, with 13 bases between. Germline lookup yields CDR1 SGHRS and CDR2 YFSETQ. The CDR3 contains 14 residues. In nucleotides, the CDR3 is TGCGCCAGCACCCCGGAAGGGAGGAACACTGAAGCTTTCTTT. Its protein product is CASTPEGRNTEAFF.

V usage is TRBV10-1 and J usage is TRBJ2-1; TRBD1 aligns across 9 bases. The CDR3 is 17 residues long. V shed 4 bases and J 7 bases; nucleotides not matched to a gene: 14. Germline-derived CDR1 and CDR2 are WNHNN and SYGVQD (reference sequence). The CDR3 loop reads CASSGKLTGGAGNEQFF. CDR3 coding DNA: TGCGCCAGCAGTGGGAAACTTACAGGGGGCGCAGGAAATGAGCAGTTCTTC.

The V gene is TRBV18, the J gene TRBJ2-7, with a tentative D call TRBD2 (5 bases). The CDR3 contains 11 residues. Trimming cost V 6 bases and J 3 bases, with 6 bases left between them. Per the germline V gene, CDR1 is KGHSH and CDR2 is LQKENI. The CDR3 reads CASSEGYEQYF. Written as DNA, the CDR3 is TGTGCCAGCTCTGAGGGCTACGAGCAGTACTTC. Drawing the rest from reference TRBV18 and TRBJ2-7, the complete variable domain is NAGVMQNPRHLVRRRGQEARLRCSPMKGHSHVYWYRQLPEEGLKFMVYLQKENIIDESGMPKERFSAEFPKEGPSILRIQQVVRGDSAAYFCASSEGYEQYFGPGTRLTVT.

V is TRBV7-3 and J is TRBJ2-1, with 10 positions matching TRBD2. V shed 6 bases, J shed 5 bases, and the junction held 7 bases outside the gene matches. The germline V gene encodes CDR1 SGHTA and CDR2 FQGTGA. The CDR3 contains 15 residues. CDR3 DNA: TGTGCCAGCAGGGGGCGGACTAGCGGTCACAATGAGCAGTTCTTC. Protein sequence: CASRGRTSGHNEQFF.

The chain recombines TRBV5-1 with TRBJ1-1; D is perhaps TRBD1 (6 bases). Germline CDR1 SGHRS, CDR2 YFSETQ. The V end was cut by 4 bases, the J end by 1 base, with 14 bases between. This CDR3 has 15 amino acids. The CDR3 reads CASSRSGVGNTEAFF. Here the CDR3 DNA reads TGCGCCAGCAGCCGCTCAGGGGTCGGGAACACTGAAGCTTTCTTT.

The rearrangement uses TRBV21-1 and TRBJ1-2; TRBD1, the table's D call, lacks a check against the DNA. TRBV21-1 is assigned pseudogene status. The CDR3 loop spans 13 amino acids. CDR3: CASNLSWADGYTF. CDR3 nucleotide sequence: TGTGCCAGCAATCTATCTTGGGCAGATGGCTACACCTTC.

The chain combines TRBV6-1 with TRBJ1-1, with D maybe TRBD1 (6 bases). V lost 7 bases, J lost 1 base, and 16 bases lay in between. The CDR3 is 15 residues long. Germline V gives CDR1 MNHNS, CDR2 SASEGT. The CDR3 here is CASNQQGPWNTEAFF. DNA of the CDR3: TGTGCCAGCAATCAACAGGGTCCGTGGAACACTGAAGCTTTCTTT.

The genes are TRBV6-1 and TRBJ1-4; D is unclear. The CDR3 consists of 11 residues. The germline V and J ends were trimmed by 9 bases and 0 bases, with 2 bases remaining between them. Germline CDR1 reads MNHNS; CDR2 reads SASEGT. The CDR3 protein is CASTTNEKLFF. CDR3 nucleotide sequence: TGTGCCAGTACAACTAATGAAAAACTGTTTTTT.

V and J are TRBV7-9 and TRBJ2-3, with TRBD2 matching over 9 bases. The CDR3 is 15 residues long. Germline CDR1 reads SEHNR; CDR2 reads FQNEAQ (reference sequence). Unmatched junction bases numbered 5, after V lost 5 bases and J lost 2 bases. In DNA, the CDR3 is TGTGCCAGCAGCACGGGACTAGCTAACACAGATACGCAGTATTTT. Residues: CASSTGLANTDTQYF.

A few counts support this clone. The chain recombines TRBV5-6 with TRBJ2-4; D perhaps matches TRBD2 (5 bases). Trimming left V 0 bases short and J 8 bases short, with 9 bases between. The germline V gene has CDR1 SGHDT and CDR2 YYEEEE. The CDR3 extends over 13 amino acids. DNA of the CDR3: TGTGCCAGCAGCTTGGCGGGGAGACACATTCAGTACTTC. This codes for CASSLAGRHIQYF.

The V call is TRBV2, the J call TRBJ1-5; D is possibly TRBD1 (6 bases). Germline values: CDR1 SNHLY, CDR2 FYNNEI. V lost 1 base and J 5 bases, leaving 15 bases between the germline ends. The CDR3 loop spans 16 amino acids. The CDR3 sequence is CASSEVPGGVDQPQHF. CDR3 DNA sequence: TGTGCCAGCAGTGAAGTTCCGGGGGGCGTAGATCAGCCCCAGCATTTT.

The J gene is TRBJ1-5, the V gene TRBV9; D gene unclear. From germline, CDR1 is SGDLS and CDR2 YYNGEE. V was cut by 2 bases and J by 0 bases, with 6 bases left in between. The CDR3 consists of 14 residues. The CDR3 is CASSVGGSNQPQHF. CDR3 DNA sequence: TGTGCCAGCAGCGTTGGAGGTAGCAATCAGCCCCAGCATTTT.

The chain has TRBV21-1 and TRBJ2-7; TRBD2 was called by the table and not checked on the DNA. TRBV21-1 is a recognized pseudogene. The CDR3 loop spans 17 amino acids. In DNA form, the CDR3 reads TGTGCCAGCAGCAAAGCAAATGTAGCTCAACCGGGCTACGAGCAGTACTTC. Translating gives CASSKANVAQPGYEQYF.

This clone has just one count. The chain joins TRBV6-4 to TRBJ1-1; the match to TRBD1 covers 8 bases. This CDR3 spans 14 amino acids. In germline, CDR1 is MRHNA, CDR2 SNTAGT. V lost 6 bases to trimming and J lost 1 base; unmatched junction nucleotides: 4. CDR3 amino acids: CASRAGTGNTEAFF. The CDR3 DNA reads TGTGCCAGCAGGGCTGGGACAGGGAACACTGAAGCTTTCTTT.

This clone has just a few counts. The chain recombines TRBV28 with TRBJ1-1; D is possibly TRBD1 (6 bases). In germline, CDR1 is MDHEN, CDR2 SYDVKM. V was trimmed by 7 bases and J by 7 bases, leaving 13 bases between them. This CDR3 is 12 amino acids long. The DNA of the CDR3 is TGTGCCAGCATCGCGGACAGCCTTGAAGCTTTCTTT. Its protein product is CASIADSLEAFF.

This chain links TRBV5-1 with TRBJ2-4, with TRBD1 identical over 9 bases. CDR3 length equals 16 residues. From germline, CDR1 is SGHRS and CDR2 YFSETQ. V lost 5 bases, J lost 4 bases, and 10 bases stayed unmatched. The CDR3 protein is CASSPGQGSLKNIQYF. DNA of the CDR3: TGCGCCAGCAGTCCCGGACAGGGGAGTTTGAAAAACATTCAGTACTTC.

V usage is TRBV5-1 and J usage is TRBJ1-1, with 8 bases matching TRBD1. V dropped 2 bases and J dropped 3; count of bases not matched to a gene: 9. CDR1 SGHRS and CDR2 YFSETQ come from the germline V gene. The CDR3 runs to 16 residues. The chain's CDR3 is CASSLTGTGHYTEAFF. In DNA, the CDR3 is TGCGCCAGCAGCTTAACCGGGACAGGCCACTACACTGAAGCTTTCTTT.

This chain connects TRBV6-1 to TRBJ2-7, with a tentative D call TRBD2 (5 bases). The germline V gene has CDR1 MNHNS and CDR2 SASEGT. The CDR3 consists of 12 residues. Trimming removed 6 bases at V and 4 bases at J, with 10 bases between. CDR3 protein: CASRLDVYEQYF. For the CDR3, the DNA is TGTGCCAGCAGACTAGATGTGTACGAGCAGTACTTC.

The chain is built from TRBV27 and TRBJ1-2; 7 bases match TRBD1. With 2 bases clipped from V and 4 bases from J, the junction kept 1 base outside the gene matches. Germline V gives CDR1 MNHEY, CDR2 SMNVEV (reference sequence). The CDR3 length is 13 residues. The CDR3 reads CASSLQGVYGYTF. CDR3 sequence (DNA): TGTGCCAGCAGTTTACAGGGGGTCTATGGCTACACCTTC.

The V call is TRBV21-1, the J call TRBJ1-3. TRBV21-1 is described as a pseudogene. The CDR3 extends over 17 amino acids. The CDR3 bases are TGTGCCAGCAGCAAGAGGTACCGGCTTCCCTCTGGAAACACCATATATTTT. This translates into CASSKRYRLPSGNTIYF.